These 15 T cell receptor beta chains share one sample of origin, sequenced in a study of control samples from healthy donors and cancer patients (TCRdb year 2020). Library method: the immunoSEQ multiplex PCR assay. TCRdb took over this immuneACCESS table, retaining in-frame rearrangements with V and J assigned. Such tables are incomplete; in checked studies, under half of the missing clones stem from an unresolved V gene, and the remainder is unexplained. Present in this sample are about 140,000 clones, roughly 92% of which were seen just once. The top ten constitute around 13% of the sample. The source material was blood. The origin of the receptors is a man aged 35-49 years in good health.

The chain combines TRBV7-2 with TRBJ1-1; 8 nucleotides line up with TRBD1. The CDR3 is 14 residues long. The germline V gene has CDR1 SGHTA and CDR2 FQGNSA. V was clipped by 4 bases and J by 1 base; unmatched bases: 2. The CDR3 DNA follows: TGTGCCAGCAGCTCGACAGGGGAGAACACTGAAGCTTTCTTT. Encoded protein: CASSSTGENTEAFF.

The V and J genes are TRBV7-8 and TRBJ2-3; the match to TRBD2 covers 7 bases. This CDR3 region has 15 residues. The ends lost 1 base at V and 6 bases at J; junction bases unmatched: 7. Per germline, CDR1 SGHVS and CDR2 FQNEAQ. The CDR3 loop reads CASSLGAGVVDTQYF. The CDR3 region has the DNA TGTGCCAGCAGCTTAGGTGCGGGAGTGGTGGATACGCAGTATTTT. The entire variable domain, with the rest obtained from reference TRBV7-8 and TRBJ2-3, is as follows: GAGVSQSPRYKVAKRGQDVALRCDPISGHVSLFWYQQALGQGPEFLTYFQNEAQLDKSGLPSDRFFAERPEGSVSTLKIQRTQQEDSAVYLCASSLGAGVVDTQYFGPGTRLTVL.

The CDR3 reads CAWSGDSYNSPLHF. CDR3 nucleotides: TGTGCCTGGAGTGGCGACTCCTATAATTCACCCCTCCACTTT. This chain uses TRBV30 with TRBJ1-6; unclear D gene. This CDR3 comprises 14 residues. The V gene lost 1 base and the J gene lost 0 bases, with 4 bases spanning the gap. The V gene's germline CDR1 is GTSNPN and CDR2 SVGIG (reference sequence).

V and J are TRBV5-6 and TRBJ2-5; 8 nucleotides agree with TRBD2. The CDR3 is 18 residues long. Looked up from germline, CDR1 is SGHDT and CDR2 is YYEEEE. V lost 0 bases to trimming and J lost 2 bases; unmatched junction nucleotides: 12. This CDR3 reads CASSLEGWVAGSQETQYF. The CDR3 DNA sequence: TGTGCCAGCAGCTTGGAAGGTTGGGTAGCGGGGTCACAAGAGACCCAGTACTTC.

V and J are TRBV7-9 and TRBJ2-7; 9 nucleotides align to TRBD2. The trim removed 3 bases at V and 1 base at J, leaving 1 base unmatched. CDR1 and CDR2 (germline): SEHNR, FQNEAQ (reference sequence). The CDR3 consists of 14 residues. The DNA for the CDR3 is TGTGCCAGCAGCTTGACTAGCGGATCCTACGAGCAGTACTTC. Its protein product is CASSLTSGSYEQYF. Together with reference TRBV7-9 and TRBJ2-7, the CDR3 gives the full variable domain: DTGVSQNPRHKITKRGQNVTFRCDPISEHNRLYWYRQTLGQGPEFLTYFQNEAQLEKSRLLSDRFSAERPKGSFSTLEIQRTEQGDSAMYLCASSLTSGSYEQYFGPGTRLTVT.

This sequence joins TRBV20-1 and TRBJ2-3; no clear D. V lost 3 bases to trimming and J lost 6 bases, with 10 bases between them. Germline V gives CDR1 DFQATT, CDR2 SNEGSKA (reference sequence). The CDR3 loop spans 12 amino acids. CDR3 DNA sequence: TGCAGTGCTAGTCGGGCAATCGATACGCAGTATTTT. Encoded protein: CSASRAIDTQYF.

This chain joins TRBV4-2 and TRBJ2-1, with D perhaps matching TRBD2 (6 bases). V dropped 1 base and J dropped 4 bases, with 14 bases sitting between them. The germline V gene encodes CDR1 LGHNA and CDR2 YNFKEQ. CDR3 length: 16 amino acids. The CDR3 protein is CASSQGVAEKYNEQFF. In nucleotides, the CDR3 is TGTGCCAGCAGCCAAGGAGTAGCGGAGAAATACAATGAGCAGTTCTTC.

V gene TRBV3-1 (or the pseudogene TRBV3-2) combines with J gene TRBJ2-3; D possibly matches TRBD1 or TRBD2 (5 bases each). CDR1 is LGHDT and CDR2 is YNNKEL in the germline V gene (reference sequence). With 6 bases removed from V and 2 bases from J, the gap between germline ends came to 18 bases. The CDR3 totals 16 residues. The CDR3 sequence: CASRPYRDGNTDTQYF. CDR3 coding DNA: TGTGCCAGCAGGCCGTACCGGGACGGTAACACAGATACGCAGTATTTT.

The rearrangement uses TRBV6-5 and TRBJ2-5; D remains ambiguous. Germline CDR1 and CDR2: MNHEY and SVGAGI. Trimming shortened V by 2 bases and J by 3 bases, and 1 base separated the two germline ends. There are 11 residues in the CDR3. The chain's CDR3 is CASSYKETQYF. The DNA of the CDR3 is TGTGCCAGCAGTTACAAAGAGACCCAGTACTTC.

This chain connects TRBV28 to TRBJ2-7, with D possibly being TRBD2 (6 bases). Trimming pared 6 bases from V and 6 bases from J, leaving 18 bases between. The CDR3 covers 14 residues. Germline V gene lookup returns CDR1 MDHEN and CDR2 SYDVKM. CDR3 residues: CASRGTLSWVEQYF. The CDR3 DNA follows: TGTGCCAGCAGGGGGACTTTAAGCTGGGTCGAGCAGTACTTC.

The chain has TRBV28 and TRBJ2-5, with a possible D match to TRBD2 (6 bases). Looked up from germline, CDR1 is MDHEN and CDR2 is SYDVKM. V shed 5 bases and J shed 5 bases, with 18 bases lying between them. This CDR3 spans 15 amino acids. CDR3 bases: TGTGCCAGCAGTCGAGCGTTCGCGGGGTTGGAGACCCAGTACTTC. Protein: CASSRAFAGLETQYF.

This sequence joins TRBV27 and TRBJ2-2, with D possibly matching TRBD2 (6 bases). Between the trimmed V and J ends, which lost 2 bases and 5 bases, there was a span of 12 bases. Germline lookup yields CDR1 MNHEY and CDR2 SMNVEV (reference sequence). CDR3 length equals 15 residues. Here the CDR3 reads CASSLDGRYTGELFF. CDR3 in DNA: TGTGCCAGCAGTTTAGACGGGAGATATACCGGGGAGCTGTTTTTT.

The CDR3: CASSFGGLGNQPQHF. The CDR3 DNA reads as TGTGCCAGCAGTTTTGGGGGCTTAGGCAATCAGCCCCAGCATTTT. The chain combines TRBV28 with TRBJ1-5; TRBD1 is a possible D gene (6 bases). The V and J ends lost 3 bases and 2 bases respectively, with 11 bases between them. Germline V lookup: CDR1 MDHEN, CDR2 SYDVKM. The CDR3 spans 15 residues.

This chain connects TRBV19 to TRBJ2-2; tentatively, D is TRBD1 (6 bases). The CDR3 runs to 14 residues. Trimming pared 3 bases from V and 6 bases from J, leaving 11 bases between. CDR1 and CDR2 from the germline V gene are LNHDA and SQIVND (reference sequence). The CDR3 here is CASSMPTGPGELFF. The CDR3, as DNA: TGTGCCAGTAGTATGCCCACAGGGCCCGGGGAGCTGTTTTTT. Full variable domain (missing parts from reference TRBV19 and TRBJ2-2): DGGITQSPKYLFRKEGQNVTLSCEQNLNHDAMYWYRQDPGQGLRLIYYSQIVNDFQKGDIAEGYSVSREKKESFPLTVTSAQKNPTAFYLCASSMPTGPGELFFGEGSRLTVL.

CDR3 bases: TGTGCCAGCAGCTTAGATCCGCCGCTTACCTACGAGCAGTACTTC. Translating it yields CASSLDPPLTYEQYF. This chain joins TRBV11-2 and TRBJ2-7; D unresolved. Germline assignment: CDR1 SGHAT and CDR2 FQNNGV. Trimming cost V 0 bases and J 2 bases, with 11 bases left between them. The CDR3 spans 15 residues.